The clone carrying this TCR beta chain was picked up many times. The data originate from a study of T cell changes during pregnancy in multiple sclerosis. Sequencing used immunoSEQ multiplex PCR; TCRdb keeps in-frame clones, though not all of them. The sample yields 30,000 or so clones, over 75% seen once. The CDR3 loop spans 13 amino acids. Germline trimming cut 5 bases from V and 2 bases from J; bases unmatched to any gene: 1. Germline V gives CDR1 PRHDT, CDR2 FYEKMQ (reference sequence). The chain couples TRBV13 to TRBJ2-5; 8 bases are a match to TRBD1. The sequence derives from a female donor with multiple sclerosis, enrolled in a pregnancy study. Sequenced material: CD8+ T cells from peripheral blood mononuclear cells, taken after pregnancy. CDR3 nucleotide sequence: TGTGCCAGCAGCCACAGGGGGCAAGAGACCCAGTACTTC. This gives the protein CASSHRGQETQYF.